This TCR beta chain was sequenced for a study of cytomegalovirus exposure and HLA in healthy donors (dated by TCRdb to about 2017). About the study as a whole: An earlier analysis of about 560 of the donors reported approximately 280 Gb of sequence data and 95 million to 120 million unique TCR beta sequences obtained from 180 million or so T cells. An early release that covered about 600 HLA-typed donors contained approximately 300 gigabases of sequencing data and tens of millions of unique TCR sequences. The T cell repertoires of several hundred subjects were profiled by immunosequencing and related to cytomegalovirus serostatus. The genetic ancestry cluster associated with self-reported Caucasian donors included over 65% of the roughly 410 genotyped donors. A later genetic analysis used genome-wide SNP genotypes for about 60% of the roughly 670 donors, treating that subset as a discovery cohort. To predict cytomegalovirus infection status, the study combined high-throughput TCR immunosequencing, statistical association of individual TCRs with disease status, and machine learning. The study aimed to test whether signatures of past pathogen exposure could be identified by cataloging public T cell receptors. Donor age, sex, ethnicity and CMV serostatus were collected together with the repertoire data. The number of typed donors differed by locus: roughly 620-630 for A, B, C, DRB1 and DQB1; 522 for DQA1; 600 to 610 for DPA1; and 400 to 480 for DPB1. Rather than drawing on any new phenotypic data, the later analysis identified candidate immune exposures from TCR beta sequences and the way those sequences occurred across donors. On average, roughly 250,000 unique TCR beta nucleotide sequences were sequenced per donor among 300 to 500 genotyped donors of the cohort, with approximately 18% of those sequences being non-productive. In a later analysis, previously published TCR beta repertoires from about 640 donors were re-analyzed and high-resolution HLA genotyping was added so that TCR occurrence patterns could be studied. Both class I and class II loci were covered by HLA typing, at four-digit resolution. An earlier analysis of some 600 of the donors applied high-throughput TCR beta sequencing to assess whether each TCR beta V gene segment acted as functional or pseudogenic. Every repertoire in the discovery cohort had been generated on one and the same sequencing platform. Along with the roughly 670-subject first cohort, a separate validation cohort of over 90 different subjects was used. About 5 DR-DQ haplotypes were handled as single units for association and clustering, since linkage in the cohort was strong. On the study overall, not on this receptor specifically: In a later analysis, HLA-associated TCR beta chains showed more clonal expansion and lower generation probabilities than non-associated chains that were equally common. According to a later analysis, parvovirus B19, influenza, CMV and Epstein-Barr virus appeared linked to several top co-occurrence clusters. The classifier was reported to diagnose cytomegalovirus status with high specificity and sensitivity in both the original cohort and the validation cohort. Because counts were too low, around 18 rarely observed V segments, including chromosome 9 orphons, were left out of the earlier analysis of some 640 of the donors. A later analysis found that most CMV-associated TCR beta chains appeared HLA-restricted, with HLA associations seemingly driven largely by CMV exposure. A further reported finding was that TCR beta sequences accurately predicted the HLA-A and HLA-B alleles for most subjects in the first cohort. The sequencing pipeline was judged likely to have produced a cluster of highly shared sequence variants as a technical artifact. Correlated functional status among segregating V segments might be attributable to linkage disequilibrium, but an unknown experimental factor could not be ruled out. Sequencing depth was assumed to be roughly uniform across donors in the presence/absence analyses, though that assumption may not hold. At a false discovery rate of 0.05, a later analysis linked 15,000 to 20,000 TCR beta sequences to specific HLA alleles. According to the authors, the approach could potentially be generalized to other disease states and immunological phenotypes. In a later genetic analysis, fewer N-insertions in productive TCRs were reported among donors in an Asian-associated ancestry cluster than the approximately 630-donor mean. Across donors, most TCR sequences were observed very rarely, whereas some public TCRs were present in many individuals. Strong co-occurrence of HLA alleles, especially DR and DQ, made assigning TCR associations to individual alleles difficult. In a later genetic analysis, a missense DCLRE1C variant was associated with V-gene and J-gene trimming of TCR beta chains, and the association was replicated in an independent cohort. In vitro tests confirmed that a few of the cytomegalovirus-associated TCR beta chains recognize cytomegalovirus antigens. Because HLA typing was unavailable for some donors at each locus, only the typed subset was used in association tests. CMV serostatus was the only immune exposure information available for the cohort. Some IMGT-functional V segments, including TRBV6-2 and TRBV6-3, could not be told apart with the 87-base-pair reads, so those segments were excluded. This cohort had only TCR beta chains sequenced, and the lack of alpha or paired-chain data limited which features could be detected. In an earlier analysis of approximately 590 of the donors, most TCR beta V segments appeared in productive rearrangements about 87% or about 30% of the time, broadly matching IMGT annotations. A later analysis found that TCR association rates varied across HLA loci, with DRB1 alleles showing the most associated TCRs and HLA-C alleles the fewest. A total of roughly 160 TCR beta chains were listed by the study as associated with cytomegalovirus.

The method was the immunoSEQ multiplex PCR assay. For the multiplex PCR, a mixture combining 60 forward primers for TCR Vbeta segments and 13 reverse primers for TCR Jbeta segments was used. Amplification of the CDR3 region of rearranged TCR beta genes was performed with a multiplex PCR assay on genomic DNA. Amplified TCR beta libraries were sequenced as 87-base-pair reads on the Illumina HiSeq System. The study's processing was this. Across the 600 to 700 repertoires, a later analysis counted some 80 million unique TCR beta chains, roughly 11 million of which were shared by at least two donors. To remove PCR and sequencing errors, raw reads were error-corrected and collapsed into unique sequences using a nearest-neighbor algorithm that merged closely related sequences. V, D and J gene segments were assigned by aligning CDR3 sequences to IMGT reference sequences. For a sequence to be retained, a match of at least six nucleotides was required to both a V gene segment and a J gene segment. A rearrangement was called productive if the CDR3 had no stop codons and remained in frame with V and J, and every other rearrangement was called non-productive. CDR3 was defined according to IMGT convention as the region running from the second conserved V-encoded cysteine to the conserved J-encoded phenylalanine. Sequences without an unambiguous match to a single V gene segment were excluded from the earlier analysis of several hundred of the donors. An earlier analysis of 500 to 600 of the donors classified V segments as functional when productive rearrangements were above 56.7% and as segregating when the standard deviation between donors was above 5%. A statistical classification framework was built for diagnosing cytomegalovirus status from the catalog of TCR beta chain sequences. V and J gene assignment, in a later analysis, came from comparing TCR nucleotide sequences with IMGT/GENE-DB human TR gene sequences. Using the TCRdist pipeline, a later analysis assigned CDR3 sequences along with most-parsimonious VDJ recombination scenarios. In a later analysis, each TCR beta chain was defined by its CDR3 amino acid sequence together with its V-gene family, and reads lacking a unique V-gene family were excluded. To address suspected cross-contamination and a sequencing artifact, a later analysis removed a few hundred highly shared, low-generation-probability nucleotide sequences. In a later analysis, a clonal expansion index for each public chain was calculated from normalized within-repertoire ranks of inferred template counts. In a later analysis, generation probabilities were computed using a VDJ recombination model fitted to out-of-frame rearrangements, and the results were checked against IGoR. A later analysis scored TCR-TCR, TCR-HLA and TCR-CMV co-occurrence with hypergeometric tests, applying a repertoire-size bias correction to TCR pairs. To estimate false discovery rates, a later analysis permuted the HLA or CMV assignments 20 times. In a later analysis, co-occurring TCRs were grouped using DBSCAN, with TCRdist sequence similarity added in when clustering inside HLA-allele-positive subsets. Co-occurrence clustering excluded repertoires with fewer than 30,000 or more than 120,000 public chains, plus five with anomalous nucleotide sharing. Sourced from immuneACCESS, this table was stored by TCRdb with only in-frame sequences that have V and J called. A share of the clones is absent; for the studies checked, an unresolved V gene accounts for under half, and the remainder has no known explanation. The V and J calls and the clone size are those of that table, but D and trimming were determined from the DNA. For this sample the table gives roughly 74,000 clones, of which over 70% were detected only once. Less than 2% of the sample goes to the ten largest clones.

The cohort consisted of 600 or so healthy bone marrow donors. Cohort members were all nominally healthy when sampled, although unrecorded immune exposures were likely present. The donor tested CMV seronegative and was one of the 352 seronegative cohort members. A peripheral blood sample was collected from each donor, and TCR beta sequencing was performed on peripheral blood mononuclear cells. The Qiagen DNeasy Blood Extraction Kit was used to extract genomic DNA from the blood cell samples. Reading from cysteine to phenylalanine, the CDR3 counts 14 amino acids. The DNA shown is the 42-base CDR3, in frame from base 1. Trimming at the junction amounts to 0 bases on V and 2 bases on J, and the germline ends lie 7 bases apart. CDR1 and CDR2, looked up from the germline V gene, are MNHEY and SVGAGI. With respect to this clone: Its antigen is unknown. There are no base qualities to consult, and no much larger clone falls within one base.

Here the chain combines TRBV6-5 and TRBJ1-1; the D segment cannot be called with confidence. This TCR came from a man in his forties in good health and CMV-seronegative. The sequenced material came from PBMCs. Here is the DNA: TGTGCCAGCAGTTACTCACCGGTTAACACTGAAGCTTTCTTT. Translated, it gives CASSYSPVNTEAFF.